The T cell receptor (beta chain) under discussion was sequenced for a study of T-cell memory formation after mild COVID-19. General study findings and limits: Later expanders leaned CD4+, whereas clones that contracted between day 15 and 85 were balanced CD4/CD8. Pre-infection memory contained some responding clones, which suggested that cross-reactive memory had joined.

This CDR3 has 14 amino acids. Looked up from germline, CDR1 is SGHAT and CDR2 is FQNNGV. Trimming left V 5 bases short and J 2 bases short, with 13 bases between. TCRdb re-called the 5' RACE reads with MiXCR, one entry per CDR3 protein. The table lists 450,000 to 650,000 distinct CDR3 sequences, about 20% of them singletons, with 9.5% to 15% in the top ten. In this sample, this clonotype turned up many times. The antigen remains unidentified. This sequence joins TRBV11-2 and TRBJ2-7; D is uncertain. The sequence was collected from an adult woman who had mild COVID-19 (a few samples of this study predate the infection). Cell type and time point are not known. Sequenced: PBMCs or a T cell subset sorted from them (not recorded which). CDR3 DNA: TGTGCCAGCAGCCTTGCCCTAGGGCCCTACGAGCAGTACTTC. Residues: CASSLALGPYEQYF.